A single sample is the source of the 12 T cell receptor beta chains below, sequenced in a study of blood T cell repertoires in COVID-19. TCRdb's table, derived via immunoSEQ multiplex PCR, lists solely in-frame clones and lacks some. The table has 200,000 to 250,000 clones, just under 90% seen once. Sequencing was done on a sample of peripheral blood. Every receptor here comes from a man in his sixties who had recovered from COVID-19.

The chain couples TRBV18 to TRBJ1-5, with 9 bases aligning to TRBD1. The ends lost 5 bases at V and 6 bases at J; junction bases unmatched: 11. CDR1 KGHSH and CDR2 LQKENI come from the germline V gene. The CDR3 length is 16 residues. The CDR3 loop reads CASSAPGQGATQPQHF. CDR3 coding DNA: TGTGCCAGCTCAGCGCCGGGACAGGGAGCTACTCAGCCCCAGCATTTT. Based on the CDR3 plus reference TRBV18 and TRBJ1-5, the full variable domain is NAGVMQNPRHLVRRRGQEARLRCSPMKGHSHVYWYRQLPEEGLKFMVYLQKENIIDESGMPKERFSAEFPKEGPSILRIQQVVRGDSAAYFCASSAPGQGATQPQHFGDGTRLSIL.

The CDR3 loop reads CASSFGQGVSQPQHF. CDR3 DNA sequence: TGTGCCAGCAGCTTCGGACAGGGAGTAAGTCAGCCCCAGCATTTT. This chain connects TRBV7-9 to TRBJ1-5; 8 bases line up with TRBD1. V lost 3 bases, J lost 6 bases, and 7 bases stayed unmatched. The CDR3 is made up of 15 amino acids. Germline values: CDR1 SEHNR, CDR2 FQNEAQ (reference sequence).

The rearrangement links TRBV3-1 (or the pseudogene TRBV3-2) to TRBJ2-7; D unclear. The CDR3 covers 18 residues. Per the germline V gene, CDR1 is LGHDT and CDR2 is YNNKEL (reference sequence). With 4 bases removed from V and 2 bases from J, the gap between germline ends came to 24 bases. CDR3 DNA: TGTGCCAGCAGCCGGAACCGAGTATGGCAGGTGGTCCCCTACGAGCAGTACTTC. This codes for CASSRNRVWQVVPYEQYF.

The genes are TRBV2 and TRBJ2-5; no clear D gene. The CDR3 loop spans 13 amino acids. Germline V gives CDR1 SNHLY, CDR2 FYNNEI. V was shortened by 5 bases and J by 2 bases, with 9 bases between the two germline ends. The CDR3 DNA reads TGTGCCAGCAGTATGAGTTCTCAAGAGACCCAGTACTTC. Its translation is CASSMSSQETQYF.

The chain combines TRBV24-1 with TRBJ2-3, with D possibly being TRBD2 (7 bases). This CDR3 has 17 amino acids. V gave up 2 bases and J gave up 0 bases, with 14 bases separating them. Germline V gene lookup returns CDR1 KGHDR and CDR2 SFDVKD. CDR3 DNA: TGTGCCACCAGTGATTATGTTCGGGGGGCTAGCACAGATACGCAGTATTTT. It specifies CATSDYVRGASTDTQYF.

CDR3 region: CASSPLDRAHEQYF. CDR3 DNA: TGTGCCAGCTCACCCTTGGACAGGGCTCACGAGCAGTACTTC. The J gene is TRBJ2-7, the V gene TRBV18, with 8 bases identical to TRBD1. Germline-derived CDR1 and CDR2 are KGHSH and LQKENI. CDR3 length equals 14 residues. V lost 3 bases and J lost 5; bases outside the gene matches: 6.

This rearrangement joins TRBV11-2 to TRBJ2-5; 8 nucleotides agree with TRBD2. The CDR3 sequence is 15 residues long. CDR1 is SGHAT and CDR2 is FQNNGV in the germline V gene. Trimming at V came to 0 bases and at J to 7 bases, leaving 7 bases not matched to a gene. The CDR3: CASSLDPVAGGTQYF. CDR3 in DNA: TGTGCCAGCAGCTTAGACCCGGTCGCGGGGGGGACCCAGTACTTC.

The CDR3 reads CSARRGDSNQPQHF. CDR3 bases: TGCAGCGCCCGACGGGGGGATAGCAATCAGCCCCAGCATTTT. The chain uses TRBV29-1 and TRBJ1-5; D may be TRBD1 (5 bases). The CDR3 extends over 14 amino acids. Germline CDR1 and CDR2: SQVTM and ANQGSEA. Between the trimmed V and J ends, which lost 7 bases and 0 bases, there was a span of 13 bases.

This sequence joins TRBV28 and TRBJ2-2, with 7 bases identical to TRBD2. The CDR3 runs to 14 residues. Trimming removed 3 bases from V and 7 bases from J; junction bases left unmatched: 5. The germline V gene encodes CDR1 MDHEN and CDR2 SYDVKM. CDR3 residues: CASSFGGSNGELFF. CDR3 nucleotide sequence: TGTGCCAGCAGTTTCGGCGGGAGTAACGGGGAGCTGTTTTTT.

J is TRBJ2-7 and V is TRBV11-2; TRBD1 is a possible D gene (6 bases). The germline V and J ends were trimmed by 1 base and 6 bases, with 13 bases remaining between them. CDR3 length: 14 amino acids. Germline CDR1 SGHAT, CDR2 FQNNGV. Here the CDR3 DNA reads TGTGCCAGCAGCTTAGCCCCTCAGGGGAGCGAGCAGTACTTC. It yields the protein CASSLAPQGSEQYF.

The genes are TRBV3-1 (or the pseudogene TRBV3-2) and TRBJ2-2, with unresolved D. Trimming cost V 0 bases and J 6 bases, with 14 bases left between them. The CDR3 has 16 amino acids. Germline CDR1 reads LGHDT; CDR2 reads YNNKEL (reference sequence). The CDR3 DNA reads TGTGCCAGCAGCCAAGAGAATGCGATAGGAGCCGGGGAGCTGTTTTTT. Its translation is CASSQENAIGAGELFF.

The chain uses TRBV6-1 and TRBJ1-5, with a possible D match to TRBD1 (5 bases). V was clipped by 0 bases and J by 6 bases, with 9 bases between them. Germline V lookup: CDR1 MNHNS, CDR2 SASEGT. The CDR3 loop spans 14 amino acids. Here the CDR3 DNA reads TGTGCCAGCAGTGAAGCCCGGGGGGGTCAGCCCCAGCATTTT. Translated, it gives CASSEARGGQPQHF.